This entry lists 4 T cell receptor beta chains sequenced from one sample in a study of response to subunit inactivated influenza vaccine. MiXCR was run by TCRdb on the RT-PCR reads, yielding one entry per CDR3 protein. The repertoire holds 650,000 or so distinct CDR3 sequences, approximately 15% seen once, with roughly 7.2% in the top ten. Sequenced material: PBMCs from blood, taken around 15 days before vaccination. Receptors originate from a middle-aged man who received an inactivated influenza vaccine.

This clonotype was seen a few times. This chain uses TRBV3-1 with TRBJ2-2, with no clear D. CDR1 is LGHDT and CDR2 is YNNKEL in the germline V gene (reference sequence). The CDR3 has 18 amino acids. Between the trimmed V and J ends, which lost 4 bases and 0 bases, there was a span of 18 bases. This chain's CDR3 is CASSRFSSWDANTGELFF. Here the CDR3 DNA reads TGTGCCAGCAGCCGATTTAGTTCCTGGGATGCGAACACCGGGGAGCTGTTTTTT.

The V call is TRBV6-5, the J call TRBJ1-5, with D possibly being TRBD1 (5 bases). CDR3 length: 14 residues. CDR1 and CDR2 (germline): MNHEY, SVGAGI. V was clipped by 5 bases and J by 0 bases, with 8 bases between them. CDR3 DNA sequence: TGTGCCAGCAGTAACACAGGTAGCAATCAGCCCCAGCATTTT. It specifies CASSNTGSNQPQHF.

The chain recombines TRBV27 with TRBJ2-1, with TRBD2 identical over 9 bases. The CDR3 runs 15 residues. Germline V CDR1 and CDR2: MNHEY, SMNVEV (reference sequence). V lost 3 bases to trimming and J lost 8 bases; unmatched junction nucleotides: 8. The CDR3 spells CASSFGGRAMDEQFF. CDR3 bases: TGTGCCAGCAGTTTCGGCGGGAGGGCCATGGATGAGCAGTTCTTC.

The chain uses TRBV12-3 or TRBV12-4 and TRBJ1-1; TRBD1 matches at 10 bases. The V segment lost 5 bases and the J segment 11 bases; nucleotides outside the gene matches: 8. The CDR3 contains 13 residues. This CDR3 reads CASSLGQGYLAFF. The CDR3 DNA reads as TGTGCCAGCAGTCTGGGACAGGGGTATCTGGCTTTCTTT.